Below, 19 T cell receptor beta chains from the same sample are listed, as sequenced in a study of breast tumors, draining lymph nodes, adjacent tissues. Breast cancer patients provided tissue from their axillary draining lymph nodes. TCRdb independently ran MiXCR on the multiplex PCR reads; one entry per CDR3 protein. Among some 150,000 distinct CDR3 sequences, under 25% were seen once, and the ten largest hold about 2.6%. Sequencing used axillary lymph node tissue. Receptor source: a female donor with breast cancer. Some clones in this sample may be carry-over from other donors' samples.

This clonotype is labeled medium-sized. This chain links TRBV12-3 or TRBV12-4 with TRBJ2-7; D unresolved. Trimming took off 4 bases at V and 4 bases at J, with 8 bases between the two ends. The CDR3 is 12 residues long. CDR3 region: CASSSGWYEQYF. The CDR3 DNA is TGTGCCAGCAGTTCAGGTTGGTACGAGCAGTACTTC.

Concerning this clonotype itself: One base away lies a much larger clone, so this may be a sequencing read error. This is likely a read error, given that the CDR3 carries no conserved phenylalanine or tryptophan at its end. The V gene is TRBV10-1, the J gene TRBJ1-2; D is uncertain. The V gene's germline CDR1 is WNHNN and CDR2 SYGVQD (reference sequence). The CDR3 extends over 12 amino acids. Trimming removed 6 bases from V and 4 bases from J, with 9 bases in between. CDR3 protein: CASRKIFYGYTI. The CDR3 DNA sequence: TGCGCCAGCAGGAAGATATTCTATGGCTACACCATC.

About this clonotype itself: With a much larger clone just one base away, this may be a read error. DNA for the CDR3: TGTGCCAGCAACCCGACAGGGCGGGGTCATCGGCCCCAGCATTTT. Protein product: CASNPTGRGHRPQHF. This chain connects TRBV27 to TRBJ1-5; 7 positions match TRBD1. Germline CDR1 reads MNHEY; CDR2 reads SMNVEV (reference sequence). This CDR3 spans 15 amino acids. With V trimmed by 7 bases and J by 9 bases, 15 bases remained unmatched.

The rearrangement joins TRBV15 to TRBJ2-5; 9 nucleotides line up with TRBD2. Germline CDR1 and CDR2: LNHNV and YYDKDF (reference sequence). V lost 4 bases, J lost 3 bases, and 9 bases stayed unmatched. This CDR3 region has 16 residues. The CDR3 bases are TGTGCCACCAGCACGAAAGCGGGGGGTGGAGAAGAGACCCAGTACTTC. Its translation is CATSTKAGGGEETQYF.

This clonotype was found many times. The gene calls are TRBV4-2 and TRBJ2-3, with 13 nucleotides matching TRBD2. CDR3 length: 18 amino acids. The ends lost 3 bases at V and 1 base at J; junction bases unmatched: 7. Per germline, CDR1 LGHNA and CDR2 YNFKEQ. CDR3 nucleotides: TGTGCCAGCAGCCATGCTCGACTAGCGGGAGGAGGCACAGATACGCAGTATTTT. Translated, it gives CASSHARLAGGGTDTQYF.

This clonotype was observed at least ten times. The chain joins TRBV2 to TRBJ2-1; D is perhaps TRBD2 (6 bases). Trimming pared 10 bases from V and 6 bases from J, leaving 13 bases between. The length of the CDR3 is 12 residues. Germline values: CDR1 SNHLY, CDR2 FYNNEI. As DNA, the CDR3 is TGTGCCACTGCCGGGGGAGGCAATGAGCAGTTCTTC. Its protein product is CATAGGGNEQFF.

A word on this clonotype: A much larger clone lies a single base off, so this may be a read error. The chain joins TRBV7-9 to TRBJ2-1; D is unresolved. V was cut by 2 bases and J by 12 bases, with 14 bases left in between. Germline assignment: CDR1 SEHNR and CDR2 FQNEAQ (reference sequence). This CDR3 contains 13 residues. This CDR3 reads CASSLSTTGGQFF. The CDR3 DNA sequence: TGTGCCAGCAGCTTATCGACGACCGGTGGGCAGTTCTTC.

With respect to this clonotype: This may be a read error, as it is one base from a much larger clone. This likely comes from a read error, as the CDR3 has no conserved phenylalanine or tryptophan at its end. The chain is built from TRBV12-3 or TRBV12-4 and TRBJ2-2; TRBD1 is a possible D gene (6 bases). The CDR3 runs 15 residues. Trimming took 5 bases from V and 1 from J, leaving 11 bases between them. The CDR3 reads CASSKRGQNTGELFV. In nucleotides, the CDR3 is TGTGCCAGCAGTAAACGGGGACAGAACACCGGGGAGCTGTTTGTT.

This clonotype was seen more than once but under ten times. This chain connects TRBV9 to TRBJ2-4, with D perhaps TRBD2 (5 bases). The germline V gene has CDR1 SGDLS and CDR2 YYNGEE. V was trimmed by 3 bases and J by 2 bases, leaving 12 bases between them. The CDR3 has 15 residues. As DNA, the CDR3 is TGTGCCAGCAGCGAGGAACTAGGGCCCAAAAACATTCAGTACTTC. Protein product: CASSEELGPKNIQYF.

About this clonotype: A much larger clone lies a single base off, so this may be a read error. The DNA is left out, because the CDR3 cannot be placed on it with certainty; the CDR3 is given as TCRdb lists it. V and J are TRBV29-1 and TRBJ2-7. The CDR3 is 12 residues long, counting both termini. Germline V gene lookup returns CDR1 SQVTM and CDR2 ANQGSEA. CDR3 in amino acids: CSVAPGTYERYF.

With regard to this clonotype: Since a much larger clone is just one base distant, this may be a read error. The chain recombines TRBV6-5 with TRBJ1-4, with TRBD1 matching over 7 bases. V lost 8 bases and J lost 8; bases outside the gene matches: 14. This CDR3 is 15 amino acids long. CDR1 and CDR2 from the germline V gene are MNHEY and SVGAGI. The CDR3: CASRHRQGLREKLFF. The CDR3 coding sequence is TGTGCCAGCCGTCACAGACAGGGACTTCGGGAAAAACTGTTTTTT.

Concerning this clonotype itself: Possible read error: a much larger clone is one base away. This chain connects TRBV19 to TRBJ2-1; D unclear. The V and J ends lost 4 bases and 2 bases respectively, with 12 bases between them. Germline CDR1 LNHDA, CDR2 SQIVND (reference sequence). The CDR3 sequence is 15 residues long. For the CDR3, the DNA is TGTGCCAGTAGTACTAGTAGCCGGACCTACAATGAGCAGTTCTTC. Encoded protein: CASSTSSRTYNEQFF.

This clonotype was recorded at least ten times. This chain uses TRBV19 with TRBJ2-3; the match to TRBD2 covers 8 bases. Per the germline V gene, CDR1 is LNHDA and CDR2 is SQIVND (reference sequence). The CDR3 consists of 17 residues. V shed 1 base and J 1 base; nucleotides not matched to a gene: 7. CDR3 nucleotides: TGTGCCAGTAGTATAGTGGGTAGCGGGACTCGCACAGATACGCAGTATTTT. Translation: CASSIVGSGTRTDTQYF.

This clonotype was observed a few times. The V call is TRBV28, the J call TRBJ2-2; no definite D call. The CDR3 loop spans 11 amino acids. Germline CDR1 and CDR2: MDHEN and SYDVKM. Trimming pared 7 bases from V and 4 bases from J, leaving 4 bases between. CDR3 sequence reads: CASTGTGELFF. The CDR3 region has the DNA TGTGCCAGCACGGGCACCGGGGAGCTGTTTTTT.

Details on this clonotype: A much larger clone lies one base from this, so it may be a read error. This chain joins TRBV7-8 and TRBJ2-1; D might be TRBD2 (6 bases). The CDR3 contains 15 residues. Germline loops: CDR1 SGHVS, CDR2 FQNEAQ. The V end lost 0 bases, the J end lost 6 bases, and 12 bases lay between the germline ends. This CDR3 reads CASSLAWGVGNEQFF. The CDR3, as DNA: TGTGCCAGCAGCTTAGCGTGGGGGGTGGGCAATGAGCAGTTCTTC.

This clonotype has at least ten counts. The chain employs TRBV2 and TRBJ2-5; 7 bases agree with TRBD2. Germline V gene sequence: CDR1 SNHLY, CDR2 FYNNEI. V dropped 0 bases and J dropped 5; count of bases not matched to a gene: 12. This CDR3 is 17 amino acids long. CDR3 sequence reads: CASSEARTGGGRETQYF. The CDR3 DNA sequence: TGTGCCAGCAGTGAAGCGCGGACGGGGGGAGGTCGGGAGACCCAGTACTTC.

J is TRBJ1-5 and V is TRBV30; TRBD1 might be the D (5 bases). Trimming took off 2 bases at V and 4 bases at J, with 12 bases between the two ends. In germline, CDR1 is GTSNPN, CDR2 SVGIG (reference sequence). The CDR3 totals 14 residues. The CDR3 loop is CAWSLLTVNQPQHF. CDR3 bases: TGTGCCTGGAGTTTGCTGACAGTTAATCAGCCCCAGCATTTT.

This clonotype was seen at least ten times. This chain links TRBV15 with TRBJ2-1; no definite D call. Looked up from germline, CDR1 is LNHNV and CDR2 is YYDKDF (reference sequence). The V end was cut by 0 bases, the J end by 8 bases, with 2 bases between. The CDR3 has 11 amino acids. CDR3 nucleotide sequence: TGTGCCACCAGCAGAGACTATGAGCAGTTCTTC. Its translation: CATSRDYEQFF.

This rearrangement joins TRBV6-2 or TRBV6-3 to TRBJ2-6, with 7 positions matching TRBD2. V lost 9 bases and J lost 0; bases outside the gene matches: 8. From germline, CDR1 is MNHEY and CDR2 SVGEGT. This CDR3 region has 16 residues. DNA for the CDR3: TGTGCCAGTCGACTAGCCATCGGCTCTGGGGCCAACGTCCTGACTTTC. This translates into CASRLAIGSGANVLTF.